A selection of T cell receptor beta chains follows, all from one sample in a study of early T cells in non-severe SARS-CoV-2 infection. TCRdb re-derived calls from the 5' RACE reads in MiXCR, one entry per CDR3 protein. Of 25,000 to 35,000 distinct CDR3 sequences in the sample, around 4.2% were seen once. The sample comprised whole blood. All receptors come from an adult who was a healthcare worker with PCR-confirmed SARS-CoV-2 infection or an uninfected control (not recorded which). Both conserved end residues are part of each CDR3. D genes are given only for firm matches. Rows may omit the clone size; those that give it use once, few, many or a size class.

many,TRBV3-1,TRBJ2-1,-,TGTGCCAGCGGTCCCCCTGGGCGAAGGCACAATGAGCAGTTCTTC,CASGPPGRRHNEQFF
many,TRBV7-2,TRBJ1-5,-,TGTGCCAGCAGCCTTTACAGTATCGCTTACCCCCAGCATTTT,CASSLYSIAYPQHF
few,TRBV3-1,TRBJ2-2,TRBD2,TGTGCCAGCAGGCCTAGCGGGGGGCCCGGGGAGCTGTTTTTT,CASRPSGGPGELFF
many,TRBV5-6,TRBJ2-7,TRBD1,TGTGCCAGCACCTGGGGCAGGGGGCCCCACGAGCAGTACTTC,CASTWGRGPHEQYF
-,TRBV7-2,TRBJ1-1,-,TGTGCCAGCTGTCATGACTACATGAACACTGAAGCTTTCTTT,CASCHDYMNTEAFF
-,TRBV11-2,TRBJ2-5,-,TGTGCCAGCAGCTTAGACAGGGGAGGGGAGACCCAGTACTTC,CASSLDRGGETQYF
many,TRBV7-2,TRBJ2-7,-,TGTGCCAGCAGCTTAAGTAATTCAGGGACCTACGAGCAGTACTTC,CASSLSNSGTYEQYF
many,TRBV7-9,TRBJ2-1,TRBD2,TGTGCCAGCAGCCGAGAGGCTAGCGGAAGGATCTACAATGAGCAGTTCTTC,CASSREASGRIYNEQFF
many,TRBV30,TRBJ2-5,-,TGTGCCTGTCAGGAGGATAGCGGACAAGAGACCCAGTACTTC,CACQEDSGQETQYF
many,TRBV12-3/TRBV12-4,TRBJ1-6,TRBD1,TGTGCCAGCAGCCCTACAGGGGAAAATTCACCCCTCCACTTT,CASSPTGENSPLHF
many,TRBV18,TRBJ1-5,-,TGTGCCAGCTCAACCCGGGACGGGAGGGTGCAGCCCCAGCATTTT,CASSTRDGRVQPQHF
many,TRBV12-3/TRBV12-4,TRBJ2-3,-,TGTGCCAGCAGCCGTCCTCGCGGGGCAAGCACAGATACGCAGTATTTT,CASSRPRGASTDTQYF
-,TRBV29-1,TRBJ1-5,-,TGCAGCGTTGAAGTGTCAGGGGGCAATCAGCCCCAGCATTTT,CSVEVSGGNQPQHF
many,TRBV19,TRBJ1-2,-,TGTGCCAGTACCTCGGGGGCGCGGGGCTACACCTTC,CASTSGARGYTF
many,TRBV11-1,TRBJ2-5,-,TGTGCCAGCAGCTTAGCATCCACAGCATACCAAGAGACCCAGTACTTC,CASSLASTAYQETQYF
-,TRBV20-1,TRBJ2-5,TRBD1,TGCAGTGCTGGGGGACAGGCGGGTGAGACCCAGTACTTC,CSAGGQAGETQYF
many,TRBV12-3/TRBV12-4,TRBJ2-2,-,TGTGCCAGCAGTCATTCGGGGCTAACCGGGGAGCTGTTTTTT,CASSHSGLTGELFF
-,TRBV20-1,TRBJ2-3,-,TGCAGTGCTTGGCGGGACGCCCGCACAGATACGCAGTATTTT,CSAWRDARTDTQYF
many,TRBV29-1,TRBJ2-3,-,TGCAGCGTTGAACCTGGGACCCACGGGGATACGCAGTATTTT,CSVEPGTHGDTQYF
many,TRBV20-1,TRBJ2-3,-,TGCAGTGCCCCCCAGGGGGGAAAGACAGATACGCAGTATTTT,CSAPQGGKTDTQYF
many,TRBV6-1,TRBJ2-3,TRBD2,TGTGCCAGCAGTGAACAGACTAGCGGCTTCACAGATACGCAGTATTTT,CASSEQTSGFTDTQYF
many,TRBV29-1,TRBJ2-1,-,TGCAGCGTTGGGCCCGGGTCCTACAATGAGCAGTTCTTC,CSVGPGSYNEQFF
medium-sized,TRBV7-2,TRBJ2-7,TRBD1,TGTGCCAGCAGCTTAGTCGGACAGGGGGTCGGTCTCAACGAGCAGTACTTC,CASSLVGQGVGLNEQYF
many,TRBV6-2/TRBV6-3,TRBJ2-1,TRBD2,TGTGCCAGCAGTTCCCTAGCGGGAGTTGTAACCTACAATGAGCAGTTCTTC,CASSSLAGVVTYNEQFF
many,TRBV6-2/TRBV6-3,TRBJ2-7,-,TGTGCCAGCAGTTTATCGACAGGGAGGACCTACGAGCAGTACTTC,CASSLSTGRTYEQYF
many,TRBV6-1,TRBJ1-2,-,TGTGCCAGCAGTGGGGACGGTAACTATGGCTACACCTTC,CASSGDGNYGYTF
many,TRBV6-4,TRBJ1-1,TRBD1,TGTGCCAGCAGCGCCGGACAGGCCACCGAAGCTTTCTTT,CASSAGQATEAFF
few,TRBV7-6,TRBJ1-1,TRBD1,TGTGCCAGCAGCACGGGACAGGGACTGAACACTGAAGCTTTCTTT,CASSTGQGLNTEAFF
-,TRBV18,TRBJ1-5,-,TGTGCCAGCTCACTTTACCCTCGAGACGTAGATGGCAATCAGCCCCAGCATTTT,CASSLYPRDVDGNQPQHF
many,TRBV9,TRBJ2-2,TRBD1,TGTGCCAGCAGCGCTGGACAGGGGGGGAACACCGGGGAGCTGTTTTTT,CASSAGQGGNTGELFF
many,TRBV18,TRBJ1-5,-,TGTGCCAGCTCACCCGTGCTTTGGACACCCTCTAGCAATCAGCCCCAGCATTTT,CASSPVLWTPSSNQPQHF
many,TRBV6-5,TRBJ1-2,TRBD1,TGTGCCAGCAGGGGACAGGGGGCGGTGGACTATGGCTACACCTTC,CASRGQGAVDYGYTF
-,TRBV9,TRBJ2-5,-,TGTGCCAGCAGCGACCGGGGACAAGAGACCCAGTACTTC,CASSDRGQETQYF
few,TRBV5-4,TRBJ2-1,-,TGTGCCAGCAGCTTGGACCCTGGTCCCAATGAGCAGTTCTTC,CASSLDPGPNEQFF
many,TRBV4-1,TRBJ2-7,TRBD2,TGCGCCAGCAGTACTATAAAAGCGGGAGGGGGCTACGAGCAGTACTTC,CASSTIKAGGGYEQYF
few,TRBV21-1,TRBJ2-1,-,TGTGCCAGCAGCAAATCCGGAGACCGCGACAATGAGCAGTTCTTC,CASSKSGDRDNEQFF
many,TRBV3-1,TRBJ2-4,TRBD1,TGTGCCAGCAGCCAAGATCCTTGGCGGGACAGGGCTGTAGTGGCCAAAAACATTCAGTACTTC,CASSQDPWRDRAVVAKNIQYF
many,TRBV11-2,TRBJ2-7,-,TGTGCCAGCAGCCGGCGGGACGCCTCCTCTCAGGGGCAGTACTTC,CASSRRDASSQGQYF
few,TRBV4-3,TRBJ2-5,-,TGCGCCAGCAGCCAAGAACGGTTAGATATAGAGACCCAGTACTTC,CASSQERLDIETQYF
-,TRBV7-2,TRBJ2-7,-,TGTGCCAGCGGAGGTGGGGGGAGAGGAGGGTACGAGCAGTACTTC,CASGGGGRGGYEQYF
many,TRBV4-1,TRBJ2-7,-,TGCGCCAGCAGCTTTGACCCCGGAGGCGGCTCGGGGGAGCAGTACTTC,CASSFDPGGGSGEQYF
many,TRBV6-6,TRBJ1-1,-,TGTGCCAGCAGTTTCCCGCCAAATACTGAAGCTTTCTTT,CASSFPPNTEAFF
many,TRBV18,TRBJ1-2,-,TGTGCCAGCTCACCGGAGGGGAGTCATGGCTACACCTTC,CASSPEGSHGYTF
-,TRBV10-2,TRBJ2-1,-,TGCGCCAGCTCAAGGGGGGGAGTCTACAATGAGCAGTTCTTC,CASSRGGVYNEQFF
many,TRBV6-5,TRBJ2-1,TRBD2,TGTGCCAGCACCCAACTCCGACTAGCGGGAGATCATGAGCAGTTCTTC,CASTQLRLAGDHEQFF
many,TRBV7-2,TRBJ2-7,-,TGTGCCAGCAGCTTAGGCGTGGCCTACTACGAGCAGTACTTC,CASSLGVAYYEQYF
-,TRBV10-2,TRBJ2-1,TRBD2,TGCGCCAGCAGTGGGCGGACTAGCGGGAGGGGAGCCTACAATGAGCAGTTCTTC,CASSGRTSGRGAYNEQFF
few,TRBV29-1,TRBJ2-7,-,TGCAGCGTTTCCGTCGGGTCTTCCTACGAGCAGTACTTC,CSVSVGSSYEQYF
many,TRBV5-1,TRBJ1-1,-,TGCGCCAGCAAGCAGGGGATGAACACTGAAGCTTTCTTT,CASKQGMNTEAFF
-,TRBV20-1,TRBJ2-7,TRBD2,TGCAGTGCTGAGGGACTAGCGGGCTACGAGCAGTACTTC,CSAEGLAGYEQYF
many,TRBV9,TRBJ2-5,-,TGTGCCAGCAGCGTAGGGGGTAACCAAGAGACCCAGTACTTC,CASSVGGNQETQYF
-,TRBV19,TRBJ2-7,TRBD2,TGTGCCAGTAGTCTTCATAGCGGGAGGGTACACGAGCAGTACTTC,CASSLHSGRVHEQYF
many,TRBV5-6,TRBJ1-2,-,TGTGCCAGCAGCTTGGCGAGGGTGACACCTAACTATGGCTACACCTTC,CASSLARVTPNYGYTF
-,TRBV3-2,TRBJ2-7,-,TGTGCCAGCAGCCAAGAGCCCGGCTACGAGCAGTACTTC,CASSQEPGYEQYF
-,TRBV29-1,TRBJ1-2,-,TGCAGCGTTGAAGATCGTCGCAGGGGCTACACCTTC,CSVEDRRRGYTF
many,TRBV24-1,TRBJ1-5,TRBD1,TGTGCCACCAGTGATTCCCCAAACTCGGGACAGGTAGTGAGTAGCAATCAGCCCCAGCATTTT,CATSDSPNSGQVVSSNQPQHF
many,TRBV7-9,TRBJ2-1,TRBD2,TGTGCCAGCAGCCAACCCGTTAAAACCGGGACTAGCGCTGGCGGTTACAATGAGCAGTTCTTC,CASSQPVKTGTSAGGYNEQFF